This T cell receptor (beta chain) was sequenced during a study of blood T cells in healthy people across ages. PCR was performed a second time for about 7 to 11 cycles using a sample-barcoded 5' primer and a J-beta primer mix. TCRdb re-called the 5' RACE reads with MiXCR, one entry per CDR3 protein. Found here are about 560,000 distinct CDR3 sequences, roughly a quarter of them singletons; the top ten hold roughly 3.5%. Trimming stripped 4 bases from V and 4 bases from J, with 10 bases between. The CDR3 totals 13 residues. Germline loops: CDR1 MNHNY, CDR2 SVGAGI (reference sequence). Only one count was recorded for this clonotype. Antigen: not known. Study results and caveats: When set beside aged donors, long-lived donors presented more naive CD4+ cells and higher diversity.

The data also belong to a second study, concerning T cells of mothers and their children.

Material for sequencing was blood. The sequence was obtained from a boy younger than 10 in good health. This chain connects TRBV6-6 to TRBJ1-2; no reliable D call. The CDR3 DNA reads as TGTGCCAGCAGTTCCCTTTTACGCTATGGCTACACCTTC. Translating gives CASSSLLRYGYTF.